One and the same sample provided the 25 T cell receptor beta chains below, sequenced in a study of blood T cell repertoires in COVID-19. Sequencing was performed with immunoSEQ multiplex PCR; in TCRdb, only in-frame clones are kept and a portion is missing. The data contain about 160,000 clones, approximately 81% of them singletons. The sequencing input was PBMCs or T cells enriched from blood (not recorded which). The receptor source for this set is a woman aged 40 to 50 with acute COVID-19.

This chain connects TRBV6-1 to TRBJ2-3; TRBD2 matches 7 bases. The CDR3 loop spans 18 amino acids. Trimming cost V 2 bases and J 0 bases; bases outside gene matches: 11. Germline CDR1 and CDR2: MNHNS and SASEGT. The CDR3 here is CASSESLSGGSSTDTQYF. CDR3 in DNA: TGTGCCAGCAGTGAATCATTGTCTGGCGGGAGTAGCACAGATACGCAGTATTTT.

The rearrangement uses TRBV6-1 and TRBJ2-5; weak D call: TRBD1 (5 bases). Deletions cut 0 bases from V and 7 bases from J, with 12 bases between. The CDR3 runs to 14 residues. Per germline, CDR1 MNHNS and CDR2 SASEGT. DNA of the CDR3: TGTGCCAGCAGTGAAGCGATGGGGCTGGGGACCCAGTACTTC. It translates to CASSEAMGLGTQYF.

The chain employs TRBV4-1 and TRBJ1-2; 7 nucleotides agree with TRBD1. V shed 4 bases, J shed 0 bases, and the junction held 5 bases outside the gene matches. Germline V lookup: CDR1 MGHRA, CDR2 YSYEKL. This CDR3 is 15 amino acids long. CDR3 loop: CASSPGTATNYGYTF. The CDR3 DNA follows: TGCGCCAGCAGCCCCGGGACAGCTACTAACTATGGCTACACCTTC.

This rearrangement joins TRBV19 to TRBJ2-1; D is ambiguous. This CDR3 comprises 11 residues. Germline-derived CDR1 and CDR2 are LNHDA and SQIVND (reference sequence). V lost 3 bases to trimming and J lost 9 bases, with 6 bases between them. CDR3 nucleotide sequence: TGTGCCAGTAGTATGTACGGTGAGCAGTTCTTC. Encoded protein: CASSMYGEQFF.

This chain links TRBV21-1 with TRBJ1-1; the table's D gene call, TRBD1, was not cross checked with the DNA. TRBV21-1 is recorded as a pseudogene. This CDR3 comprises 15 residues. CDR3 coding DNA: TGTGCCAGCAGCAAAGTCACAGCCATGAACACTGAAGCTTTCTTT. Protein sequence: CASSKVTAMNTEAFF.

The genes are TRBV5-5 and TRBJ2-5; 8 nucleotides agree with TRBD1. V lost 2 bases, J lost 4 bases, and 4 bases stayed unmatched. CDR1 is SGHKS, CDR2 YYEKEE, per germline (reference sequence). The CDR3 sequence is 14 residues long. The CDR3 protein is CASSLGQGRETQYF. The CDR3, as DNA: TGTGCCAGCAGCTTAGGACAGGGTAGAGAGACCCAGTACTTC.

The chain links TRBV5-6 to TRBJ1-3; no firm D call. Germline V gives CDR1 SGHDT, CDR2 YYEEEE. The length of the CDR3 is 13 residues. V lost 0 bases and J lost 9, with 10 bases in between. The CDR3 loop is CASSLEGRGTIYF. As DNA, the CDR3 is TGTGCCAGCAGCTTGGAGGGCCGGGGCACCATATATTTT.

The CDR3 is CASSVTGNTEAFF. The CDR3 region has the DNA TGTGCCAGCTCAGTCACCGGGAACACTGAAGCTTTCTTT. The V and J genes are TRBV18 and TRBJ1-1; D not certain. CDR1 is KGHSH and CDR2 is LQKENI in the germline V gene. The CDR3 length is 13 residues. Trimming left V 5 bases short and J 1 base short, with 8 bases between.

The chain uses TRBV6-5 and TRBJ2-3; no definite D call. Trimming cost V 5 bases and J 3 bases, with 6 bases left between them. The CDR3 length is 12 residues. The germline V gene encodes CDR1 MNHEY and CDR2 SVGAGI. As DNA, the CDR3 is TGTGCCAGCAGTCTAGAGACAGATACGCAGTATTTT. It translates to CASSLETDTQYF.

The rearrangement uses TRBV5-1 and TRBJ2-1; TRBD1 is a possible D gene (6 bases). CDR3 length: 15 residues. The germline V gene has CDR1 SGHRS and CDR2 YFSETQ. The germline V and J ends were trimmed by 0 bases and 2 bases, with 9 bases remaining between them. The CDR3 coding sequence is TGCGCCAGCAGCTTGGAACAGGGCCCCTACAATGAGCAGTTCTTC. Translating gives CASSLEQGPYNEQFF. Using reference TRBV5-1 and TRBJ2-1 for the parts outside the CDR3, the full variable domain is KAGVTQTPRYLIKTRGQQVTLSCSPISGHRSVSWYQQTPGQGLQFLFEYFSETQRNKGNFPGRFSGRQFSNSRSEMNVSTLELGDSALYLCASSLEQGPYNEQFFGPGTRLTVL.

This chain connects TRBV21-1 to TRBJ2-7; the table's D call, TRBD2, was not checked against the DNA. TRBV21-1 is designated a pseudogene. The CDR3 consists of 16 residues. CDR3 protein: CASSKGLAGVTYEQYV. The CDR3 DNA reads TGTGCCAGCAGCAAGGGACTAGCGGGAGTAACCTACGAGCAGTACGTC.

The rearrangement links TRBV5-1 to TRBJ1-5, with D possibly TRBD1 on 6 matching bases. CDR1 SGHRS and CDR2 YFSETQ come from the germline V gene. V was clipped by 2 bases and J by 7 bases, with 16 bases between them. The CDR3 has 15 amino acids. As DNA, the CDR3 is TGCGCCAGCAGCTTACATGGGGGCTCAGGGCAGCCCCAGCATTTT. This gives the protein CASSLHGGSGQPQHF.

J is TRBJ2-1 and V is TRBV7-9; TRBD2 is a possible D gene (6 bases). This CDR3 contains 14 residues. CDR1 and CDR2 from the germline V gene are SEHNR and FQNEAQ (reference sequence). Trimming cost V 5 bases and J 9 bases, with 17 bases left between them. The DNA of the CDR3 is TGTGCCAGCAGCATAACTAGCCCGGGTGGTGAGCAGTTCTTC. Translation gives CASSITSPGGEQFF.

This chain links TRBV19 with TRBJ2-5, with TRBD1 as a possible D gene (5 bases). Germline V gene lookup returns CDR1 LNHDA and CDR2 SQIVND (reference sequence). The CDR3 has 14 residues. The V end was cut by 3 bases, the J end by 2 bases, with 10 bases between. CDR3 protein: CASSIPGPQETQYF. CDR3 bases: TGTGCCAGTAGTATCCCAGGGCCACAAGAGACCCAGTACTTC.

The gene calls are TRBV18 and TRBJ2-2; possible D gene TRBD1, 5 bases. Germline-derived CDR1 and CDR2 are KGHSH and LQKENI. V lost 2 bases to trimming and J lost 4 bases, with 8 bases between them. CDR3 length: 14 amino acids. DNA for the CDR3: TGTGCCAGCTCACCAAATACAGGCACCGGGGAGCTGTTTTTT. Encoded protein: CASSPNTGTGELFF.

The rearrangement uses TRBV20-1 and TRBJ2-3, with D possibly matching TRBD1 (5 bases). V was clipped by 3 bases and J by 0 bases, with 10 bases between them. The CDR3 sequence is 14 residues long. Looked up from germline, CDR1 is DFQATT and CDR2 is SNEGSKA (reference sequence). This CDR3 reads CSASKDTSTDTQYF. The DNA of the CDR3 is TGCAGTGCTAGTAAGGACACTAGCACAGATACGCAGTATTTT.

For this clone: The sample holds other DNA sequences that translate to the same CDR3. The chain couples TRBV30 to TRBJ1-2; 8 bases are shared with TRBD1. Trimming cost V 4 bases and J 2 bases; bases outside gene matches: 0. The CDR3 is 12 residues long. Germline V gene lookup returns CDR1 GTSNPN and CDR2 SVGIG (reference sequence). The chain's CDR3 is CAWTGGNYGYTF. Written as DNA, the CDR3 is TGTGCCTGGACAGGGGGCAACTATGGCTACACCTTC.

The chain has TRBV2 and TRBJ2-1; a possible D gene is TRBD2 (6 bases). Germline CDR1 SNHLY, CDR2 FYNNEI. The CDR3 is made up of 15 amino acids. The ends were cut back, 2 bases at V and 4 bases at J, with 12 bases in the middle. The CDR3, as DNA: TGTGCCAGCAGTGAACAACTAGCAGGGTACAATGAGCAGTTCTTC. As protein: CASSEQLAGYNEQFF.

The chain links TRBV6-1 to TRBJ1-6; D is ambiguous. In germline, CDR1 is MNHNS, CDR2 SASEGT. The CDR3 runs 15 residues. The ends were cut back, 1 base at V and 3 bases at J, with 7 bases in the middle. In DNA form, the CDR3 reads TGTGCCAGCAGTGAAGTGGCAGGCTATAATTCACCCCTCCACTTT. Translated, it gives CASSEVAGYNSPLHF.

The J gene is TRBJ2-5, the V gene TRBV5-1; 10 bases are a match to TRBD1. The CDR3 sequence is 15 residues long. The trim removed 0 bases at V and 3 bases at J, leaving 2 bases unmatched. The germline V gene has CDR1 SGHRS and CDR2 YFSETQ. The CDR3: CASSLVGTGEETQYF. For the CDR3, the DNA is TGCGCCAGCAGCTTGGTTGGGACAGGGGAAGAGACCCAGTACTTC.

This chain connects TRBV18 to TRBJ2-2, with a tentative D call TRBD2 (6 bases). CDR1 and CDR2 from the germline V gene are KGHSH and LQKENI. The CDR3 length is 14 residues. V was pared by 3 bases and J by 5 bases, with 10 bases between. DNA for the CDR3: TGTGCCAGCTCACCTGTGGAGGGGACCGGGGAGCTGTTTTTT. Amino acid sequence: CASSPVEGTGELFF.

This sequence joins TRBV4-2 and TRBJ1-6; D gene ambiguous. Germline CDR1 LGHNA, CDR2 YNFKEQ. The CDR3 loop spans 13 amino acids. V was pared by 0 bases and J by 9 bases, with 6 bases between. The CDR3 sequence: CASSQEGVSPLHF. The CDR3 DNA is TGTGCCAGCAGCCAAGAGGGCGTTTCACCCCTCCACTTT.

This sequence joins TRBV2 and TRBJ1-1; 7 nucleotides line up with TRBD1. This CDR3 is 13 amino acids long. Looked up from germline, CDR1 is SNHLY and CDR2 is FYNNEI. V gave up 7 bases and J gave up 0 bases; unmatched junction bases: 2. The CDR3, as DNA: TGTGCCAGCACGGGACAGCTGAACACTGAAGCTTTCTTT. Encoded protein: CASTGQLNTEAFF.

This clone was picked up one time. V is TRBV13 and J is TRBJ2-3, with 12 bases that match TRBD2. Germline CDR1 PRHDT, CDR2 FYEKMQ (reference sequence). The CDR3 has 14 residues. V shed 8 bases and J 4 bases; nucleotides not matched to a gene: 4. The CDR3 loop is CASGLAGLADTQYF. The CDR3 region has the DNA TGTGCCAGCGGACTAGCGGGATTGGCAGATACGCAGTATTTT.

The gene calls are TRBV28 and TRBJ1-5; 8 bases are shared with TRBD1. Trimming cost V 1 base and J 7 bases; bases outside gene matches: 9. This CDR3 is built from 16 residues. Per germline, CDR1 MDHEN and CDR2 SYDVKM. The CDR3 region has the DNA TGTGCCAGCAGTTTATCCGGGACAGGTGCGGAGCAGCCCCAGCATTTT. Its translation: CASSLSGTGAEQPQHF.